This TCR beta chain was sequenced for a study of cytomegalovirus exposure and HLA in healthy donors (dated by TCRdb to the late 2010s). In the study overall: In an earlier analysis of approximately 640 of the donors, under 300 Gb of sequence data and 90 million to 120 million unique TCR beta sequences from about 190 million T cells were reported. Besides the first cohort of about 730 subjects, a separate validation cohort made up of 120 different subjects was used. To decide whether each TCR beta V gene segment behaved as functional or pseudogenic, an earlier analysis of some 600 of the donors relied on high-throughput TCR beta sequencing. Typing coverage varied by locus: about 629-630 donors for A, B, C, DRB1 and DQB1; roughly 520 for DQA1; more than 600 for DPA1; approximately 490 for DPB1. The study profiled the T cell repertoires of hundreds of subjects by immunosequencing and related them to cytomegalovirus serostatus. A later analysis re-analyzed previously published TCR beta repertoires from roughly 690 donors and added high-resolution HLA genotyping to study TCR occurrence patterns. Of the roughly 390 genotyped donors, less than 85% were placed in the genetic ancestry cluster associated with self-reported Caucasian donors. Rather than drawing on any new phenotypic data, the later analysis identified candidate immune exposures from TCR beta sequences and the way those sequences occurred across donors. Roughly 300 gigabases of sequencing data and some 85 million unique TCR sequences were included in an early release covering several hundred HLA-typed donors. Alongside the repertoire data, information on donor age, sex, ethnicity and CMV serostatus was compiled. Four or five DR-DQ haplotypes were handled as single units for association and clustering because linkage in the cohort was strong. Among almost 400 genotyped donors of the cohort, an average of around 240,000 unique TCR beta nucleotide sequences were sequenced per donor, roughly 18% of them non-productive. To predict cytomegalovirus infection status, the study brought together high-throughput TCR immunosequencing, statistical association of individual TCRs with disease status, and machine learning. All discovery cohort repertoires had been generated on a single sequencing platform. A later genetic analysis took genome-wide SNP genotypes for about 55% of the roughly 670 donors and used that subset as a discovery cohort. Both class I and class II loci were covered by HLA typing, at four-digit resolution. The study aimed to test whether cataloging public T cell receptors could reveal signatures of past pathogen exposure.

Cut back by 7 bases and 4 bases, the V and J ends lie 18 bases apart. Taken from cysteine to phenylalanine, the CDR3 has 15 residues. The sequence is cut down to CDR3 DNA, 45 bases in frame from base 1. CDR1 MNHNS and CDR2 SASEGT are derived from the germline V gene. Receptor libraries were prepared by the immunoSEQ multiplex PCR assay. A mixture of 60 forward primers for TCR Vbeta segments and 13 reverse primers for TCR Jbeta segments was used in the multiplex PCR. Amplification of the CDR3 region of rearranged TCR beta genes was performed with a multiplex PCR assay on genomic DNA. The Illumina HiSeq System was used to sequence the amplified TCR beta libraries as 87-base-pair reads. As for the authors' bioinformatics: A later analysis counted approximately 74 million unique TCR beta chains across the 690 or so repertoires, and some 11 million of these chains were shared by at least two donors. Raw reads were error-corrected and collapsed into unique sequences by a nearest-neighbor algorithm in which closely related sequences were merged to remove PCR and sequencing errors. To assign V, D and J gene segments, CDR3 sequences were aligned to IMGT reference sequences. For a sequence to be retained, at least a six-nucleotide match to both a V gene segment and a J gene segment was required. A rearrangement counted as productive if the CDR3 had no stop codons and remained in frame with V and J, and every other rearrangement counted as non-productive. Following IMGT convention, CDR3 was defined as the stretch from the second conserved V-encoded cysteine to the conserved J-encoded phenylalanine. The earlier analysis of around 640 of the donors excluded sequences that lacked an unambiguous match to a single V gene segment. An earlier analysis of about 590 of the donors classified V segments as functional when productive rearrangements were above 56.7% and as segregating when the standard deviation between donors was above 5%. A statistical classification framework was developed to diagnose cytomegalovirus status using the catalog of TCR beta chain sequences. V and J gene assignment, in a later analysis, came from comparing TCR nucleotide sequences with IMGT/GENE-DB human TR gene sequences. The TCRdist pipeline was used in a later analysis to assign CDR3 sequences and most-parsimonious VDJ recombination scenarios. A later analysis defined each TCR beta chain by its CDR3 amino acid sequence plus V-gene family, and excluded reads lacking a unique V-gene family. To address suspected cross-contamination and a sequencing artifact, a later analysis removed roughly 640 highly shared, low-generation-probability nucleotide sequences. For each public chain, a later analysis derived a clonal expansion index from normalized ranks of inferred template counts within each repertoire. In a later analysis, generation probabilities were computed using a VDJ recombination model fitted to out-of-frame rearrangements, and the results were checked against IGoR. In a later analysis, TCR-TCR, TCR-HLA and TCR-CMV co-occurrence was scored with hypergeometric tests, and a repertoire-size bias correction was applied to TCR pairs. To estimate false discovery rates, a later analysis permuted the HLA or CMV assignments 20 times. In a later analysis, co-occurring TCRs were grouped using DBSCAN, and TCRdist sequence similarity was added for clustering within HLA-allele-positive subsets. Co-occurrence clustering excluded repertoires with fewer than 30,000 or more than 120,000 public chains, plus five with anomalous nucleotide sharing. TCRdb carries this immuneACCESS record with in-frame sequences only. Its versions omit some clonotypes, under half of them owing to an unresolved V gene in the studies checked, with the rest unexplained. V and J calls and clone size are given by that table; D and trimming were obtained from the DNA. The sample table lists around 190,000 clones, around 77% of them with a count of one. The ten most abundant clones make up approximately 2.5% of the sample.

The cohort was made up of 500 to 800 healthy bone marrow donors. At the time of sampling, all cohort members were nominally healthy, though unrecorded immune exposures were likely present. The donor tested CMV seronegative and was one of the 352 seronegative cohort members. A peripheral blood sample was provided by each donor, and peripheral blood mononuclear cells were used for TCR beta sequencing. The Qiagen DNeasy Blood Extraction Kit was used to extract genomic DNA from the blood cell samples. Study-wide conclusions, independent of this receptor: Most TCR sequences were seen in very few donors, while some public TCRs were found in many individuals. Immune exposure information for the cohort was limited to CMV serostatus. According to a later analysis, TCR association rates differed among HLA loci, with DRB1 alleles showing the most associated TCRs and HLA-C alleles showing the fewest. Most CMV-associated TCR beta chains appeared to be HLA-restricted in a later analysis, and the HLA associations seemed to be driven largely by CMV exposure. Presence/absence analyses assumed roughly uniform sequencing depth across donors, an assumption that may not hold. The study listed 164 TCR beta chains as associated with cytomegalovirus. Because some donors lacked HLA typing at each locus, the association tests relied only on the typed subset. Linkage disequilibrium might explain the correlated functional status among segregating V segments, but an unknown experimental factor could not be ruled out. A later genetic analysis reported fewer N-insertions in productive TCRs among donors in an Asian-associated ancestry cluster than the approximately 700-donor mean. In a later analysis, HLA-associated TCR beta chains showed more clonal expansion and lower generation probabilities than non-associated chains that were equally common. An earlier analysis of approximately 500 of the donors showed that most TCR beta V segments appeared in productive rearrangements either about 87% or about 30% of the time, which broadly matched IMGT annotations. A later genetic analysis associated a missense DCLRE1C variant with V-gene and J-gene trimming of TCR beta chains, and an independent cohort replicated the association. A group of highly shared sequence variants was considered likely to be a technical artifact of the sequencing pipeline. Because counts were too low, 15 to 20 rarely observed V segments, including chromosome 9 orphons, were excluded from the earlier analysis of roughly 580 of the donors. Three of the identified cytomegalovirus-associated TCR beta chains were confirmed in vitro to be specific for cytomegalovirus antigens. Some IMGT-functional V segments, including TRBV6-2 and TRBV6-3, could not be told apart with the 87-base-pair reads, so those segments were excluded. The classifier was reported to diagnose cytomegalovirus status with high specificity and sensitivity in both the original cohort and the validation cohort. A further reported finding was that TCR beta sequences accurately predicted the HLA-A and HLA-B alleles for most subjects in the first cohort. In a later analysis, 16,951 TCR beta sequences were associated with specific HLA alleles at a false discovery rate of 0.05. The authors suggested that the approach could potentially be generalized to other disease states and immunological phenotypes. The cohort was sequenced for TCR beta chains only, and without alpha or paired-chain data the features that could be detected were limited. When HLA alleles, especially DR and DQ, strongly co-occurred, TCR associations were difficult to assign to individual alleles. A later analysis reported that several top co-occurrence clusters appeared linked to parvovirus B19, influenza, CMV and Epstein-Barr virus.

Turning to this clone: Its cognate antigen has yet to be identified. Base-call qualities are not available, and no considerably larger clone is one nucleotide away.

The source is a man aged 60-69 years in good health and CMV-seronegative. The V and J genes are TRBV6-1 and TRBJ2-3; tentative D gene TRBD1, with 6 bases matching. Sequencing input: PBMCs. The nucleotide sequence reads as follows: TGTGCCAGCACCGGTTTGCACAGGGTGCCAGATACGCAGTATTTT. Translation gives CASTGLHRVPDTQYF.